The clone carrying this T cell receptor beta chain has only one observation. The CDR3 covers 15 residues. The V and J ends lost 3 bases and 5 bases respectively, with 14 bases between them. Germline V CDR1 and CDR2: SGDLS, YYNGEE. The data are from a study of shared clonotypes between healthy human individuals. Looking at the study overall: Plates per donor: three CD4 naive, three CD4 memory, two CD8 naive, one CD8 memory.

Recent acute infections and vaccinations were absent in the healthy HIV-negative adult donors. Produced via immunoSEQ multiplex PCR; TCRdb's table is partial and in-frame only. This sample has around 2.3 million clones, with 90% to 97% found just once. The sequence came from a man between 18 and 29 years old in good health. The chain combines TRBV9 with TRBJ1-4, with D tentatively TRBD1 (6 bases). The material sequenced was naive CD4+ T cells sorted from blood. Subset here: CD45RA+ positively selected. The CDR3 bases are TGTGCCAGCAGCGCCTACGGGGGGCTGAATGAAAAACTGTTTTTT. It encodes CASSAYGGLNEKLFF.